This T cell receptor (beta chain) stems from a study of low-dose radiotherapy and immunotherapy resistance in tumors. Overall study: Intravenous ipilimumab 1 mg/kg every six weeks was given with nivolumab 240 mg every two weeks.

Primers targeting TRAV and TRBV primed first-strand cDNA, covering alpha and beta chains. Using a constant-region primer together with a V-primer adapter, TCRs were subjected to 15 to 25 PCR cycles of amplification. TCRdb processed the reads anew with MiXCR; each CDR3 protein has one entry. The sample carries about 58,000 distinct CDR3 sequences, 20% to 25% recorded once. This CDR3 is built from 10 residues. The ends were cut back, 6 bases at V and 2 bases at J, with 3 bases in the middle. The germline gives CDR1 DFQATT, CDR2 SNEGSKA (reference sequence). The time point was: after trial treatment. Treatment defined: LDRT plus nivolumab, ipilimumab, low-dose cyclophosphamide and aspirin (RACIN trial).

The sequence was obtained from a male donor with prostate cancer. This chain joins TRBV20-1 and TRBJ2-3; D not resolved. Sequenced here: PBMCs, sampled after low-dose radiotherapy plus immunotherapy. The CDR3, as DNA: TGCAGTGCCTACACAGATACGCAGTATTTT. Protein product: CSAYTDTQYF.